The rows below give T cell receptor beta chains drawn from one sample of a study of Ad26.COV2.S vaccination and SARS-CoV-2 variants. Data came from immunoSEQ multiplex PCR; TCRdb stores just in-frame clones and leaves some out. This sample carries about 400,000 clones, around nine tenths of them seen once, and the ten largest clones take 1.5% to 2%. Material: peripheral blood, obtained in a trial of Ad26.COV2.S vaccine versus placebo. The receptors stem from a person between 18 and 65 years old who received the Ad26.COV2.S COVID-19 vaccine or a placebo. Each CDR3 is given with its conserved first and last residue. The D gene is left open where the match is weak. Part of the rows lack a size; the others show once, few, many or a class for expanded clones.

d_call j_call v_call clone_size cdr3_nt cdr3_aa
NA TRBJ2-2 TRBV5-8 once TGTGCCAGCAGCTTCAGGACACAGAACACCGGGGAGCTGTTTTTT CASSFRTQNTGELFF
NA TRBJ1-2 TRBV29-1 NA TGCAGCGTTCGGGGGCTAAATGCTAACTATGGCTACACCTTC CSVRGLNANYGYTF
NA TRBJ1-2 TRBV7-2 NA TGTGCCAGCAGCTTAGTAGAGGGGCCCTATGGCTACACCTTC CASSLVEGPYGYTF
NA TRBJ2-7 TRBV2 NA TGTGCCAGCAGTGTGGAAACCTACGAGCAGTACTTC CASSVETYEQYF
TRBD2 TRBJ2-1 TRBV13 NA TGTGCCAGCAGCGGGAGGGCCCGGAATGAGCAGTTCTTC CASSGRARNEQFF
TRBD2 TRBJ2-1 TRBV6-5 NA TGTGCCATCACTAGCGCGCTGGAGCAGTTCTTC CAITSALEQFF
NA TRBJ1-4 TRBV21-1 NA TGTGCCAGCAGCCCCGGGACAGGGGGCTCTGCAACTAATGAAAAACTGTTTTTT CASSPGTGGSATNEKLFF
NA TRBJ2-1 TRBV12-1 NA TGTGCCAGCAGCTTTTCGATCGTGCGGGGTATTATTGAGCAGTTCTTC CASSFSIVRGIIEQFF
NA TRBJ1-6 TRBV4-2 NA TGTGCCAGCAGCCAAGAGCCGCAAAATTCACCCCTCCACTTT CASSQEPQNSPLHF
NA TRBJ2-4 TRBV2 NA TGTGCCAGCAGTGAAGCCGGGCAGGGTAAAAACATTCAGTACTTC CASSEAGQGKNIQYF